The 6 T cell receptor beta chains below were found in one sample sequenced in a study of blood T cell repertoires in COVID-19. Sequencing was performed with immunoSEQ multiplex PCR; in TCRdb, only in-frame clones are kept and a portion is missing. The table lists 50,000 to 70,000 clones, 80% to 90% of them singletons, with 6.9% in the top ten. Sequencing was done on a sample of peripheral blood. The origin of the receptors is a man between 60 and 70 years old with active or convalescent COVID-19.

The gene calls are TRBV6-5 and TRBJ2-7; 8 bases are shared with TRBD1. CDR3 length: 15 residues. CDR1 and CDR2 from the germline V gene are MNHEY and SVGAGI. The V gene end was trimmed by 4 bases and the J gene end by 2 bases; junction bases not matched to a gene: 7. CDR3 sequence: CASSSRDRHTYEQYF. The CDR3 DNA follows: TGTGCCAGCAGTTCCCGGGACAGGCACACCTACGAGCAGTACTTC.

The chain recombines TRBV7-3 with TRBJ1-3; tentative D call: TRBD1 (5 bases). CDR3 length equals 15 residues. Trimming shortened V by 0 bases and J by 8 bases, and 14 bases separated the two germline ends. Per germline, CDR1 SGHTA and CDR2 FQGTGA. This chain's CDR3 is CASSLTAGSLDTIYF. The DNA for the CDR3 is TGTGCCAGCAGCTTAACGGCAGGGTCCCTAGACACCATATATTTT.

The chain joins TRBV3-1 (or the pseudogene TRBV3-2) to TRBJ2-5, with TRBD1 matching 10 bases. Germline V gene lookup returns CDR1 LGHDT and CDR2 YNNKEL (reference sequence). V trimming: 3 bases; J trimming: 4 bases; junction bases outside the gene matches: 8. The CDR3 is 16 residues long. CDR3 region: CASSQWGDRGRETQYF. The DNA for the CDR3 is TGTGCCAGCAGCCAGTGGGGGGACAGGGGTAGAGAGACCCAGTACTTC.

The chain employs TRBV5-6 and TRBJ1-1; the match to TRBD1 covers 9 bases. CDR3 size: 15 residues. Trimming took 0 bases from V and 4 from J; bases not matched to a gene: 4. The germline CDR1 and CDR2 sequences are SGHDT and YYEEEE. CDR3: CASSLAQTGGTEAFF. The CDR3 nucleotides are TGTGCCAGCAGCTTGGCCCAGACAGGGGGCACTGAAGCTTTCTTT.

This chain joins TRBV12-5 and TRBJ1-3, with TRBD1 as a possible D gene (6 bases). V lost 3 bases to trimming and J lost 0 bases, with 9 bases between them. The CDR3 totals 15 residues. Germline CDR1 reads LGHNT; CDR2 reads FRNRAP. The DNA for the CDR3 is TGTGCTAGTGGTTTTACAGGGAACTCTGGAAACACCATATATTTT. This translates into CASGFTGNSGNTIYF.

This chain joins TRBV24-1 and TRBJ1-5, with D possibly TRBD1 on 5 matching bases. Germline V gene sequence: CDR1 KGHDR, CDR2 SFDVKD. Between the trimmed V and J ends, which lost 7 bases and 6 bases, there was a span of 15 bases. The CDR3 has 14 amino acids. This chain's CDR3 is CATSGGGNSQPQHF. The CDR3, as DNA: TGTGCCACCAGCGGCGGGGGGAATTCTCAGCCCCAGCATTTT.